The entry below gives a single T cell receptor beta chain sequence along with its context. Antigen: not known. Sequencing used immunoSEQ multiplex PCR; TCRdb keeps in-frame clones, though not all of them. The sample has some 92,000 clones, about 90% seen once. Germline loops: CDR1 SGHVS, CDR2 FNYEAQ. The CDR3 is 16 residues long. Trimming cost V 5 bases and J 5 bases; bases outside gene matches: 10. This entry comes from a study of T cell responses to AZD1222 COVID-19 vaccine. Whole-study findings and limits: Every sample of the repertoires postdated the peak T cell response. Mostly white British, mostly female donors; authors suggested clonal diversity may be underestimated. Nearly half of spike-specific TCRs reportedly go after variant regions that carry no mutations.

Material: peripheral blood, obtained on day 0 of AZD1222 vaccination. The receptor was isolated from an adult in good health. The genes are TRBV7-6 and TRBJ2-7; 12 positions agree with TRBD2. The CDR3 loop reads CASSRGSSGRAHEQYF. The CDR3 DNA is TGTGCCAGCAGCCGTGGCTCTAGCGGGAGGGCCCACGAGCAGTACTTC.